The 27 T cell receptor beta chains below come from one sample, sequenced in a study of spatial heterogeneity in lung cancer. TCRdb passed the 5' RACE reads through MiXCR, listing each CDR3 protein once. Found here are approximately 56,000 distinct CDR3 sequences, roughly 7% of them singletons; the top ten hold over 30%. The time point denotes: blood at routine non-recurrence follow-up after resection. Frozen PBMC, nontumor lung or tumor provided whole RNA, which was sequenced unsorted. Source: PBMCs, taken at follow-up. The receptor source for this set is a female donor with early-stage non-small cell lung cancer.

Ten or more counts support this clonotype. The chain combines TRBV7-9 with TRBJ2-1; D unclear. The V gene lost 6 bases and the J gene lost 9 bases, with 9 bases spanning the gap. The CDR3 has 11 amino acids. Germline loops: CDR1 SEHNR, CDR2 FQNEAQ (reference sequence). The CDR3 region has the DNA TGTGCCAGCAGGGCGACGGGTGAGCAGTTCTTC. Protein product: CASRATGEQFF.

This clonotype was seen many times. The chain uses TRBV10-3 and TRBJ2-5, with D perhaps matching TRBD2 (5 bases). Germline loops: CDR1 ENHRY, CDR2 SYGVKD. The CDR3 is 13 residues long. V gave up 6 bases and J gave up 5 bases, with 13 bases separating them. The CDR3 spells CAIRTPWEETQYF. The CDR3 bases are TGTGCCATCAGGACCCCATGGGAGGAGACCCAGTACTTC.

This clonotype was seen ten or more times. The V call is TRBV11-2, the J call TRBJ2-3, with 7 bases lining up with TRBD2. Germline CDR1 SGHAT, CDR2 FQNNGV. J was trimmed by 4 bases and V by 3 bases; bases with no gene match: 7. This CDR3 comprises 15 residues. CDR3 DNA sequence: TGTGCCAGCAGCTTCGCGGGGGACCGGGCAGATACGCAGTATTTT. Its protein is CASSFAGDRADTQYF.

The sample holds a few counts of this clonotype. The rearrangement uses TRBV12-3 or TRBV12-4 and TRBJ2-1, with 8 bases aligning to TRBD1. The V and J ends lost 7 bases and 5 bases, in that order; junction bases with no gene match: 10. This CDR3 has 15 residues. The CDR3 coding sequence is TGTGCCAGCAACCTCAGGGGGCGGTCAGACAATGAGCAGTTCTTC. Translating it yields CASNLRGRSDNEQFF.

This clonotype was counted ten times or more. The V gene is TRBV2, the J gene TRBJ1-4, with D maybe TRBD1 (6 bases). Trimming pared 8 bases from V and 2 bases from J, leaving 12 bases between. The germline V gene has CDR1 SNHLY and CDR2 FYNNEI. This CDR3 is 14 amino acids long. As DNA, the CDR3 is TGTGCCAGCCCAGGGGCAGGGACTAATGAAAAACTGTTTTTT. It specifies CASPGAGTNEKLFF.

The rearrangement links TRBV2 to TRBJ1-2; the D gene is possibly TRBD1 (5 bases). Germline loops: CDR1 SNHLY, CDR2 FYNNEI. Trimming stripped 3 bases from V and 10 bases from J, with 18 bases between. CDR3 length: 14 amino acids. As DNA, the CDR3 is TGTGCCAGCAGTGAGTTTGACAGCCCAACGGTCTACACCTTC. Translated: CASSEFDSPTVYTF.

This clonotype was seen repeatedly, ten times or more. The chain combines TRBV5-1 with TRBJ2-3, with no clear D. In germline, CDR1 is SGHRS, CDR2 YFSETQ. The CDR3 has 13 amino acids. With 0 bases removed from V and 5 bases from J, the gap between germline ends came to 7 bases. The CDR3 DNA is TGCGCCAGCAGCTTGGTCCCGGGAGATACGCAGTATTTT. It specifies CASSLVPGDTQYF.

This clonotype was seen at least ten times. The genes are TRBV20-1 and TRBJ2-3; 9 bases agree with TRBD2. The trim removed 3 bases at V and 0 bases at J, leaving 7 bases unmatched. The CDR3 is 16 amino acids. In germline, CDR1 is DFQATT, CDR2 SNEGSKA (reference sequence). CDR3 protein: CSASGSSGTSTDTQYF. The CDR3 DNA is TGCAGTGCTAGCGGCTCTAGCGGGACTAGCACAGATACGCAGTATTTT.

On this clonotype: An end of the junction differs from the germline gene, which may be a read error. V gene TRBV11-1 combines with J gene TRBJ2-2; no clear D gene. CDR1 and CDR2 from the germline V gene are SGHAT and FQDESV (reference sequence). The CDR3 loop spans 14 amino acids. This CDR3 is CASSSNSNAGELFF. The DNA for the CDR3 is TGTGCCAGCAGCTCGAATTCGAACGCCGGGGAGCTGTTTTTT.

This rearrangement joins TRBV12-5 to TRBJ1-1; possibly TRBD1 for D (5 bases). Germline CDR1 is LGHNT and CDR2 is FRNRAP. Trimming cost V 7 bases and J 4 bases, with 16 bases left between them. This CDR3 contains 14 residues. CDR3 residues: CASASRERGTEAFF. The CDR3 nucleotides read TGTGCTAGTGCCTCTCGGGAGAGGGGCACTGAAGCTTTCTTT.

The chain joins TRBV3-1 to TRBJ2-1; 9 positions agree with TRBD1. Trimming at V came to 1 base and at J to 7 bases, leaving 2 bases not matched to a gene. In germline, CDR1 is LGHDT, CDR2 YNNKEL (reference sequence). The CDR3 has 14 residues. The chain's CDR3 is CASSQAQGANEQFF. CDR3 nucleotides: TGTGCCAGCAGCCAAGCACAGGGGGCTAATGAGCAGTTCTTC.

For the CDR3, the DNA is TGTGCCAGCACGGGGCGGACTAGCGGCTTCAATGAGCAGTTCTTC. Encoded protein: CASTGRTSGFNEQFF. The chain employs TRBV6-5 and TRBJ2-1, with 10 bases lining up with TRBD2. Germline values: CDR1 MNHEY, CDR2 SVGAGI. The CDR3 consists of 15 residues. Germline trimming cut 7 bases from V and 6 bases from J; bases unmatched to any gene: 9.

The table lists this clonotype with many counts. The CDR3 spells CASTTGSLFTEAFF. In nucleotides, the CDR3 is TGTGCCAGTACAACCGGGAGCTTGTTCACTGAAGCTTTCTTT. The chain uses TRBV19 and TRBJ1-1; D is uncertain. This CDR3 is built from 14 residues. From germline, CDR1 is LNHDA and CDR2 SQIVND (reference sequence). The ends were cut back, 7 bases at V and 4 bases at J, with 16 bases in the middle.

This clonotype was counted ten times or more. The rearrangement links TRBV29-1 to TRBJ1-5; a possible D gene is TRBD1 (6 bases). CDR3 length: 13 residues. Trimming pared 6 bases from V and 1 base from J, leaving 10 bases between. In germline, CDR1 is SQVTM, CDR2 ANQGSEA. The CDR3 nucleotides are TGCAGCGTAGCACAGGGAAGCAATCAGCCCCAGCATTTT. Protein product: CSVAQGSNQPQHF.

There are many counts of this clonotype. The rearrangement uses TRBV12-3 or TRBV12-4 and TRBJ1-5; 7 bases agree with TRBD1. The CDR3 contains 17 residues. V shed 3 bases, J shed 1 base, and the junction held 9 bases outside the gene matches. Here the CDR3 reads CASSLGGGGVSNQPQHF. The CDR3 DNA is TGTGCCAGCAGTTTGGGGGGAGGGGGCGTGAGCAATCAGCCCCAGCATTTT.

This clonotype was counted at least ten times. The chain has TRBV7-2 and TRBJ2-1; possibly TRBD1 or TRBD2 for D (5 bases each). Trimming took off 8 bases at V and 5 bases at J, with 13 bases between the two ends. CDR1 and CDR2 (germline): SGHTA, FQGNSA. The CDR3 is made up of 13 amino acids. For the CDR3, the DNA is TGTGCCAGCGTCCGGGACGGCAACAATGAGCAGTTCTTC. This encodes CASVRDGNNEQFF.

A word on this clonotype: The CDR3 does not close with the conserved phenylalanine or tryptophan, likely indicating a read error. This rearrangement joins TRBV19 to TRBJ2-4; 8 bases line up with TRBD2. J lost 4 bases, V lost 6 bases, and 5 bases had no gene match. Germline V gene lookup returns CDR1 LNHDA and CDR2 SQIVND (reference sequence). The CDR3 covers 14 residues. In DNA, the CDR3 is TGTGCCAGTAGGAGCCCTAGCGGGAAAAACATTCAGTACCTC. Encoded protein: CASRSPSGKNIQYL.

There are many counts of this clonotype. The genes are TRBV18 and TRBJ1-1; possibly TRBD1 for D (6 bases). The germline V gene encodes CDR1 KGHSH and CDR2 LQKENI. Trimming pared 3 bases from V and 8 bases from J, leaving 19 bases between. The CDR3 contains 15 residues. The CDR3 DNA sequence: TGTGCCAGCTCACCGAAAACAGGGCCGCCTGTCGAAGCTTTCTTT. The encoded protein is CASSPKTGPPVEAFF.

This clonotype was seen more than once but under ten times. The rearrangement joins TRBV5-1 to TRBJ2-7; D unresolved. Germline CDR1 SGHRS, CDR2 YFSETQ. The V end was cut by 1 base, the J end by 0 bases, with 8 bases between. This CDR3 region has 14 residues. DNA for the CDR3: TGCGCCAGCAGCTTGACAACGAGCTCCTACGAGCAGTACTTC. Translated: CASSLTTSSYEQYF.

As to this clonotype: A much larger clone lies a single base off, so this may be a read error. The chain joins TRBV7-8 to TRBJ2-3; D possibly corresponds to TRBD1 (5 bases). V was pared by 3 bases and J by 1 base, with 14 bases between. Germline lookup yields CDR1 SGHVS and CDR2 FQNEAQ. The CDR3 runs 16 residues. This chain's CDR3 is CASSFDWGLRTDTQYF. In DNA form, the CDR3 reads TGTGCCAGCAGCTTTGACTGGGGCCTCCGCACAGATACGCAGTATTTT.

This clonotype turned up a few times. CDR3 sequence reads: CASSQRGLPTDTQYF. The CDR3 coding sequence is TGCGCCAGCAGTCAGCGGGGACTACCCACAGATACGCAGTATTTT. The V call is TRBV23-1, the J call TRBJ2-3; 7 bases fit TRBD2. TRBV23-1 is flagged as an ORF with uncertain function. V was pared by 3 bases and J by 2 bases, with 5 bases of the junction left unmatched. The CDR3 is made up of 15 amino acids.

This clonotype was seen at least ten times. The chain combines TRBV27 with TRBJ1-1; TRBD1 matches 10 bases. The V gene end was trimmed by 5 bases and the J gene end by 11 bases; junction bases not matched to a gene: 14. CDR3 length: 15 residues. Germline V CDR1 and CDR2: MNHEY, SMNVEV (reference sequence). CDR3 sequence: CASSNPGQGSRAAFF. The CDR3, as DNA: TGTGCCAGCAGTAATCCGGGACAGGGGTCAAGGGCGGCTTTCTTT.

This clonotype was counted at least ten times. The rearrangement links TRBV11-2 to TRBJ2-2, with D unclear. The germline CDR1 and CDR2 sequences are SGHAT and FQNNGV. V dropped 6 bases and J dropped 1 base, with 15 bases sitting between them. This CDR3 spans 16 amino acids. In DNA form, the CDR3 reads TGTGCCAGCAGGCCCACCCTCGGATTGAACACCGGGGAGCTGTTTTTT. Translation: CASRPTLGLNTGELFF.

This clonotype was counted ten times or more. This chain links TRBV30 with TRBJ2-1; D might be TRBD1 (7 bases). Trimming left V 6 bases short and J 6 bases short, with 21 bases between. Germline V lookup: CDR1 GTSNPN, CDR2 SVGIG (reference sequence). The CDR3 loop spans 15 amino acids. This CDR3 reads CACYYPGGSGNEQFF. CDR3 in DNA: TGTGCCTGCTATTACCCAGGGGGGTCAGGCAATGAGCAGTTCTTC.

In this sample, this clonotype turned up many times. This sequence joins TRBV11-2 and TRBJ1-2; D perhaps matches TRBD1 (6 bases). This CDR3 is 15 amino acids long. Germline values: CDR1 SGHAT, CDR2 FQNNGV. V lost 0 bases and J lost 7, with 15 bases in between. CDR3 sequence (DNA): TGTGCCAGCAGCTTAGATTTTGGTGCAGGGGCTGGCTACACCTTC. Translation gives CASSLDFGAGAGYTF. Using reference TRBV11-2 and TRBJ1-2 for the parts outside the CDR3, the full variable domain is EAGVAQSPRYKIIEKRQSVAFWCNPISGHATLYWYQQILGQGPKLLIQFQNNGVVDDSQLPKDRFSAERLKGVDSTLKIQPAKLEDSAVYLCASSLDFGAGAGYTFGSGTRLTVV.

The rearrangement uses TRBV6-2 or TRBV6-3 and TRBJ1-1, with 8 bases identical to TRBD1. The CDR3 is 12 amino acids. Germline CDR1 reads MNHEY; CDR2 reads SVGEGT. Germline trimming cut 6 bases from V and 11 bases from J; bases unmatched to any gene: 8. CDR3 region: CASRKTGANAFF. In nucleotides, the CDR3 is TGTGCCAGCAGGAAGACAGGGGCTAATGCTTTCTTT.

This clonotype occurred many times. The chain has TRBV20-1 and TRBJ2-7; no clear D gene. CDR1 and CDR2 (germline): DFQATT, SNEGSKA (reference sequence). Trimming pared 0 bases from V and 4 bases from J, leaving 10 bases between. The CDR3 runs to 13 residues. The CDR3 DNA sequence: TGCAGTGCTAGAGAGACGACGATTTACGAGCAGTACTTC. Translation gives CSARETTIYEQYF.